This passage covers 24 T cell receptor beta chains from one sample sequenced in a study of T cell repertoires in cytomegalovirus infection (dated by TCRdb to the late 2010s). For sequencing, an Illumina HiSeq 1500 was employed. Using fastp at Q25 and MiXCR, TCRdb reprocessed the public reads and kept productive beta chains. Entries that share a CDR3 protein sequence are merged under the most common genes and DNA. This sample lists about 250,000 distinct CDR3 sequences; 15% to 20% were detected once. The leading ten clones occupy around half of the sample. Sequencing was done on a sample of CD8+ T cells from PBMCs. These receptors were collected from a human donor in good health (CMV status not recorded). Some clones in this sample may be carry-over from other donors' samples.

To note about this clonotype: A read error may explain this, as a much larger clone is one base away. J is TRBJ2-2 and V is TRBV6-8; D not certain. The CDR3 sequence is 13 residues long. Germline loops: CDR1 MNHGY, CDR2 SAAAGT. The ends were cut back, 8 bases at V and 3 bases at J, with 10 bases in the middle. CDR3 coding DNA: TGTGCCAGCCGGACGTTCTACACCGGGGAGCTGTTTTTT. This codes for CASRTFYTGELFF.

Written as DNA, the CDR3 is TGTGCCACCAGTGATAGGGACAGCAGTGAGAACACTGAAGCTTTCTTT. It codes for CATSDRDSSENTEAFF. The chain combines TRBV15 with TRBJ1-1; TRBD1 aligns across 7 bases. Losses at the gene ends were 6 bases for V and 1 base for J; bases not matched to a gene: 11. Per germline, CDR1 LNHNV and CDR2 YYDKDF (reference sequence). This CDR3 spans 16 amino acids. Based on the CDR3 plus reference TRBV15 and TRBJ1-1, the full variable domain is DAMVIQNPRYQVTQFGKPVTLSCSQTLNHNVMYWYQQKSSQAPKLLFHYYDKDFNNEADTPDNFQSRRPNTSFCFLDIRSPGLGDTAMYLCATSDRDSSENTEAFFGQGTRLTVV.

In this sample, this clonotype turned up many times. J is TRBJ2-7 and V is TRBV7-2; possible D gene TRBD1, 6 bases. Trimming removed 4 bases at V and 2 bases at J, with 15 bases between. This CDR3 comprises 15 residues. The V gene's germline CDR1 is SGHTA and CDR2 FQGNSA. CDR3 sequence: CASSSPRDTTYEQYF. The CDR3 DNA follows: TGTGCCAGCAGCTCCCCCCGGGACACGACCTACGAGCAGTACTTC.

V and J are TRBV9 and TRBJ1-2; TRBD1 is a possible D gene (6 bases). Germline values: CDR1 SGDLS, CDR2 YYNGEE. This CDR3 has 15 amino acids. Trimming removed 4 bases from V and 4 bases from J, with 17 bases in between. The DNA for the CDR3 is TGTGCCAGCAGCCCCGGGACAAGGAACCTCTATGGCTACACCTTC. Protein sequence: CASSPGTRNLYGYTF.

The chain carries TRBV27 and TRBJ2-3; D might be TRBD2 (6 bases). V lost 1 base and J 5 bases, leaving 16 bases between the germline ends. Germline V CDR1 and CDR2: MNHEY, SMNVEV (reference sequence). CDR3 size: 16 residues. This CDR3 reads CASSLFGRGGGDTQYF. CDR3 bases: TGTGCCAGCAGTTTATTCGGGCGGGGTGGAGGAGATACGCAGTATTTT.

This clonotype has a count of ten or more. V is TRBV12-3 or TRBV12-4 and J is TRBJ1-1; D gene ambiguous. The germline V and J ends were trimmed by 4 bases and 4 bases, with 10 bases remaining between them. This CDR3 is 13 amino acids long. CDR3 loop: CASSSVWPTEAFF. DNA for the CDR3: TGTGCCAGCAGTTCAGTCTGGCCCACTGAAGCTTTCTTT.

The chain joins TRBV29-1 to TRBJ2-1; D remains unclear. The V end was cut by 1 base, the J end by 2 bases, with 15 bases between. CDR1 and CDR2 from the germline V gene are SQVTM and ANQGSEA. The CDR3 is made up of 16 amino acids. CDR3 nucleotide sequence: TGCAGCGTTGAAGGTGGCTTAAGCTTTCCCTACAATGAGCAGTTCTTC. Its translation is CSVEGGLSFPYNEQFF.

This rearrangement joins TRBV6-6 to TRBJ2-5; D is unresolved. The CDR3 extends over 13 amino acids. Germline V gene lookup returns CDR1 MNHNY and CDR2 SVGAGI (reference sequence). Trimming cost V 7 bases and J 5 bases, with 14 bases left between them. The CDR3 DNA follows: TGTGCCAGCAATTTCTGGGTCGGGGAGACCCAGTACTTC. This sequence encodes CASNFWVGETQYF.

The chain recombines TRBV14 with TRBJ2-7; a possible D gene is TRBD1 (6 bases). This CDR3 comprises 15 residues. V was pared by 0 bases and J by 2 bases, with 11 bases between. Germline assignment: CDR1 SGHDN and CDR2 FVKESK. Here the CDR3 DNA reads TGTGCCAGCAGCCAAGATTGGGACACAGCCTACGAGCAGTACTTC. It encodes CASSQDWDTAYEQYF.

This clonotype was counted at least ten times. The genes are TRBV20-1 and TRBJ1-1; the D gene is possibly TRBD1 (5 bases). The V gene's germline CDR1 is DFQATT and CDR2 SNEGSKA (reference sequence). The CDR3 has 17 residues. Trimming removed 1 base at V and 1 base at J, with 19 bases between. The CDR3 bases are TGCAGTGCTAGAGTTCGGGGGACGGCAGGTGAGAACACTGAAGCTTTCTTT. This sequence encodes CSARVRGTAGENTEAFF.

This clonotype was counted only a few times. The chain employs TRBV27 and TRBJ2-1, with D possibly being TRBD2 (5 bases). V lost 4 bases and J 6 bases, leaving 10 bases between the germline ends. This CDR3 spans 13 amino acids. CDR1 MNHEY and CDR2 SMNVEV come from the germline V gene (reference sequence). The CDR3 protein is CASSSLAPNEQFF. The CDR3 region has the DNA TGTGCCAGCAGTTCCCTAGCTCCCAATGAGCAGTTCTTC.

In this sample, this clonotype turned up many times. This chain joins TRBV7-8 and TRBJ1-5; D is ambiguous. Germline V gives CDR1 SGHVS, CDR2 FQNEAQ. This CDR3 spans 13 amino acids. V was pared by 5 bases and J by 6 bases, with 11 bases between. This CDR3 reads CASSATAGQPQHF. The CDR3, as DNA: TGTGCCAGCAGCGCCACAGCGGGTCAGCCCCAGCATTTT.

The chain is built from TRBV6-6 and TRBJ1-1; D is undetermined. The CDR3 has 16 amino acids. The V end lost 0 bases, the J end lost 1 base, and 12 bases lay between the germline ends. Germline CDR1 and CDR2: MNHNY and SVGAGI (reference sequence). CDR3 loop: CASSYSPTIPNTEAFF. Written as DNA, the CDR3 is TGTGCCAGCAGTTACTCCCCGACTATACCGAACACTGAAGCTTTCTTT.

This clonotype showed up many times. The chain is built from TRBV7-2 and TRBJ1-1; no reliable D call. This CDR3 has 13 amino acids. Germline lookup yields CDR1 SGHTA and CDR2 FQGNSA. The V gene lost 7 bases and the J gene lost 1 base, with 10 bases spanning the gap. The CDR3 coding sequence is TGTGCCAGCACCCATCCCCCGAACACTGAAGCTTTCTTT. This gives the protein CASTHPPNTEAFF.

In its sample, this clonotype was seen many times. J is TRBJ2-6 and V is TRBV28; 10 positions match TRBD1. CDR3 length: 18 amino acids. Germline assignment: CDR1 MDHEN and CDR2 SYDVKM. V was clipped by 2 bases and J by 5 bases; unmatched bases: 9. Here the CDR3 reads CASSLRDRGRLRANVLTF. CDR3 nucleotides: TGTGCCAGCAGTTTAAGGGACAGGGGCCGTCTGAGGGCCAACGTCCTGACTTTC.

The CDR3 here is CASSPRGGNSYEQYF. In DNA form, the CDR3 reads TGCGCCAGCAGCCCCCGGGGAGGGAACTCCTACGAGCAGTACTTC. This chain joins TRBV4-1 and TRBJ2-7; 7 positions match TRBD2. J lost 0 bases, V lost 4 bases, and 6 bases had no gene match. Germline CDR1 MGHRA, CDR2 YSYEKL. The length of the CDR3 is 15 residues.

In this sample, this clonotype turned up many times. V usage is TRBV7-2 and J usage is TRBJ1-3, with D possibly TRBD1 on 6 matching bases. The CDR3 has 17 amino acids. CDR1 is SGHTA and CDR2 is FQGNSA in the germline V gene. Deletions cut 3 bases from V and 0 bases from J, with 15 bases between. This CDR3 is CASSFFQGTISGNTIYF. The CDR3 coding sequence is TGTGCCAGCAGCTTTTTCCAGGGGACGATCTCTGGAAACACCATATATTTT.

The chain combines TRBV28 with TRBJ1-1; D is perhaps TRBD1 (5 bases). With 2 bases removed from V and 10 bases from J, the gap between germline ends came to 14 bases. The CDR3 spans 13 residues. Per germline, CDR1 MDHEN and CDR2 SYDVKM. The CDR3 is CASSLVGTYGAFF. The CDR3, as DNA: TGTGCCAGCAGTTTAGTAGGGACCTACGGAGCTTTCTTT.

This clonotype was recorded many times. This chain uses TRBV7-8 with TRBJ1-1, with D maybe TRBD1 (6 bases). Between the trimmed V and J ends, which lost 0 bases and 2 bases, there was a span of 10 bases. The germline gives CDR1 SGHVS, CDR2 FQNEAQ. The CDR3 has 15 residues. The CDR3 sequence: CASSLAEGGNTEAFF. CDR3 nucleotides: TGTGCCAGCAGCTTAGCGGAGGGGGGCAACACTGAAGCTTTCTTT.

This clonotype was observed many times. The CDR3 loop is CASSQETGTPSRGNEQFF. DNA of the CDR3: TGTGCCAGCAGCCAAGAGACAGGCACCCCTTCTCGGGGGAATGAGCAGTTCTTC. The chain joins TRBV7-6 to TRBJ2-1, with D perhaps being TRBD1 or TRBD2 (6 bases each). V lost 5 bases to trimming and J lost 7 bases, with 27 bases between them. Germline lookup yields CDR1 SGHVS and CDR2 FNYEAQ. This CDR3 comprises 18 residues. The entire variable domain, with the rest obtained from reference TRBV7-6 and TRBJ2-1, is as follows: GAGVSQSPRYKVTKRGQDVALRCDPISGHVSLYWYRQALGQGPEFLTYFNYEAQQDKSGLPNDRFSAERPEGSISTLTIQRTEQRDSAMYRCASSQETGTPSRGNEQFFGPGTRLTVL.

This clonotype was picked up many times. The V and J genes are TRBV7-3 and TRBJ2-3; 11 bases fit TRBD1. V trimming: 1 base; J trimming: 3 bases; junction bases outside the gene matches: 3. In germline, CDR1 is SGHTA, CDR2 FQGTGA. The CDR3 is 16 residues long. The chain's CDR3 is CASSLRDRGSTDTQYF. Here the CDR3 DNA reads TGTGCCAGCAGCTTAAGGGACAGGGGGTCGACAGATACGCAGTATTTT.

This clonotype was found a few times. J is TRBJ1-2 and V is TRBV7-9, with D maybe TRBD1 (5 bases). The V end was cut by 1 base, the J end by 2 bases, with 11 bases between. The CDR3 covers 15 residues. CDR1 and CDR2 (germline): SEHNR, FQNEAQ (reference sequence). The CDR3 sequence is CASSLDSGRNYGYTF. The CDR3 nucleotides read TGTGCCAGCAGCTTAGATTCGGGACGGAACTATGGCTACACCTTC.

This clonotype was recorded at least ten times. CDR3 loop: CSVEDRDSYEQYF. As DNA, the CDR3 is TGCAGCGTTGAAGACAGGGATTCCTACGAGCAGTACTTC. The chain combines TRBV29-1 with TRBJ2-7; tentative D call: TRBD1 (5 bases). V lost 0 bases to trimming and J lost 1 base, with 7 bases between them. The CDR3 contains 13 residues. Germline assignment: CDR1 SQVTM and CDR2 ANQGSEA.

The DNA for the CDR3 is TGTGCCAGCAGCGCCTCTAATGAAGCTTTCTTT. Protein sequence: CASSASNEAFF. V gene TRBV7-6 combines with J gene TRBJ1-1; no definite D call. V was cut by 5 bases and J by 7 bases, with 8 bases left in between. This CDR3 region has 11 residues. Germline V CDR1 and CDR2: SGHVS, FNYEAQ.